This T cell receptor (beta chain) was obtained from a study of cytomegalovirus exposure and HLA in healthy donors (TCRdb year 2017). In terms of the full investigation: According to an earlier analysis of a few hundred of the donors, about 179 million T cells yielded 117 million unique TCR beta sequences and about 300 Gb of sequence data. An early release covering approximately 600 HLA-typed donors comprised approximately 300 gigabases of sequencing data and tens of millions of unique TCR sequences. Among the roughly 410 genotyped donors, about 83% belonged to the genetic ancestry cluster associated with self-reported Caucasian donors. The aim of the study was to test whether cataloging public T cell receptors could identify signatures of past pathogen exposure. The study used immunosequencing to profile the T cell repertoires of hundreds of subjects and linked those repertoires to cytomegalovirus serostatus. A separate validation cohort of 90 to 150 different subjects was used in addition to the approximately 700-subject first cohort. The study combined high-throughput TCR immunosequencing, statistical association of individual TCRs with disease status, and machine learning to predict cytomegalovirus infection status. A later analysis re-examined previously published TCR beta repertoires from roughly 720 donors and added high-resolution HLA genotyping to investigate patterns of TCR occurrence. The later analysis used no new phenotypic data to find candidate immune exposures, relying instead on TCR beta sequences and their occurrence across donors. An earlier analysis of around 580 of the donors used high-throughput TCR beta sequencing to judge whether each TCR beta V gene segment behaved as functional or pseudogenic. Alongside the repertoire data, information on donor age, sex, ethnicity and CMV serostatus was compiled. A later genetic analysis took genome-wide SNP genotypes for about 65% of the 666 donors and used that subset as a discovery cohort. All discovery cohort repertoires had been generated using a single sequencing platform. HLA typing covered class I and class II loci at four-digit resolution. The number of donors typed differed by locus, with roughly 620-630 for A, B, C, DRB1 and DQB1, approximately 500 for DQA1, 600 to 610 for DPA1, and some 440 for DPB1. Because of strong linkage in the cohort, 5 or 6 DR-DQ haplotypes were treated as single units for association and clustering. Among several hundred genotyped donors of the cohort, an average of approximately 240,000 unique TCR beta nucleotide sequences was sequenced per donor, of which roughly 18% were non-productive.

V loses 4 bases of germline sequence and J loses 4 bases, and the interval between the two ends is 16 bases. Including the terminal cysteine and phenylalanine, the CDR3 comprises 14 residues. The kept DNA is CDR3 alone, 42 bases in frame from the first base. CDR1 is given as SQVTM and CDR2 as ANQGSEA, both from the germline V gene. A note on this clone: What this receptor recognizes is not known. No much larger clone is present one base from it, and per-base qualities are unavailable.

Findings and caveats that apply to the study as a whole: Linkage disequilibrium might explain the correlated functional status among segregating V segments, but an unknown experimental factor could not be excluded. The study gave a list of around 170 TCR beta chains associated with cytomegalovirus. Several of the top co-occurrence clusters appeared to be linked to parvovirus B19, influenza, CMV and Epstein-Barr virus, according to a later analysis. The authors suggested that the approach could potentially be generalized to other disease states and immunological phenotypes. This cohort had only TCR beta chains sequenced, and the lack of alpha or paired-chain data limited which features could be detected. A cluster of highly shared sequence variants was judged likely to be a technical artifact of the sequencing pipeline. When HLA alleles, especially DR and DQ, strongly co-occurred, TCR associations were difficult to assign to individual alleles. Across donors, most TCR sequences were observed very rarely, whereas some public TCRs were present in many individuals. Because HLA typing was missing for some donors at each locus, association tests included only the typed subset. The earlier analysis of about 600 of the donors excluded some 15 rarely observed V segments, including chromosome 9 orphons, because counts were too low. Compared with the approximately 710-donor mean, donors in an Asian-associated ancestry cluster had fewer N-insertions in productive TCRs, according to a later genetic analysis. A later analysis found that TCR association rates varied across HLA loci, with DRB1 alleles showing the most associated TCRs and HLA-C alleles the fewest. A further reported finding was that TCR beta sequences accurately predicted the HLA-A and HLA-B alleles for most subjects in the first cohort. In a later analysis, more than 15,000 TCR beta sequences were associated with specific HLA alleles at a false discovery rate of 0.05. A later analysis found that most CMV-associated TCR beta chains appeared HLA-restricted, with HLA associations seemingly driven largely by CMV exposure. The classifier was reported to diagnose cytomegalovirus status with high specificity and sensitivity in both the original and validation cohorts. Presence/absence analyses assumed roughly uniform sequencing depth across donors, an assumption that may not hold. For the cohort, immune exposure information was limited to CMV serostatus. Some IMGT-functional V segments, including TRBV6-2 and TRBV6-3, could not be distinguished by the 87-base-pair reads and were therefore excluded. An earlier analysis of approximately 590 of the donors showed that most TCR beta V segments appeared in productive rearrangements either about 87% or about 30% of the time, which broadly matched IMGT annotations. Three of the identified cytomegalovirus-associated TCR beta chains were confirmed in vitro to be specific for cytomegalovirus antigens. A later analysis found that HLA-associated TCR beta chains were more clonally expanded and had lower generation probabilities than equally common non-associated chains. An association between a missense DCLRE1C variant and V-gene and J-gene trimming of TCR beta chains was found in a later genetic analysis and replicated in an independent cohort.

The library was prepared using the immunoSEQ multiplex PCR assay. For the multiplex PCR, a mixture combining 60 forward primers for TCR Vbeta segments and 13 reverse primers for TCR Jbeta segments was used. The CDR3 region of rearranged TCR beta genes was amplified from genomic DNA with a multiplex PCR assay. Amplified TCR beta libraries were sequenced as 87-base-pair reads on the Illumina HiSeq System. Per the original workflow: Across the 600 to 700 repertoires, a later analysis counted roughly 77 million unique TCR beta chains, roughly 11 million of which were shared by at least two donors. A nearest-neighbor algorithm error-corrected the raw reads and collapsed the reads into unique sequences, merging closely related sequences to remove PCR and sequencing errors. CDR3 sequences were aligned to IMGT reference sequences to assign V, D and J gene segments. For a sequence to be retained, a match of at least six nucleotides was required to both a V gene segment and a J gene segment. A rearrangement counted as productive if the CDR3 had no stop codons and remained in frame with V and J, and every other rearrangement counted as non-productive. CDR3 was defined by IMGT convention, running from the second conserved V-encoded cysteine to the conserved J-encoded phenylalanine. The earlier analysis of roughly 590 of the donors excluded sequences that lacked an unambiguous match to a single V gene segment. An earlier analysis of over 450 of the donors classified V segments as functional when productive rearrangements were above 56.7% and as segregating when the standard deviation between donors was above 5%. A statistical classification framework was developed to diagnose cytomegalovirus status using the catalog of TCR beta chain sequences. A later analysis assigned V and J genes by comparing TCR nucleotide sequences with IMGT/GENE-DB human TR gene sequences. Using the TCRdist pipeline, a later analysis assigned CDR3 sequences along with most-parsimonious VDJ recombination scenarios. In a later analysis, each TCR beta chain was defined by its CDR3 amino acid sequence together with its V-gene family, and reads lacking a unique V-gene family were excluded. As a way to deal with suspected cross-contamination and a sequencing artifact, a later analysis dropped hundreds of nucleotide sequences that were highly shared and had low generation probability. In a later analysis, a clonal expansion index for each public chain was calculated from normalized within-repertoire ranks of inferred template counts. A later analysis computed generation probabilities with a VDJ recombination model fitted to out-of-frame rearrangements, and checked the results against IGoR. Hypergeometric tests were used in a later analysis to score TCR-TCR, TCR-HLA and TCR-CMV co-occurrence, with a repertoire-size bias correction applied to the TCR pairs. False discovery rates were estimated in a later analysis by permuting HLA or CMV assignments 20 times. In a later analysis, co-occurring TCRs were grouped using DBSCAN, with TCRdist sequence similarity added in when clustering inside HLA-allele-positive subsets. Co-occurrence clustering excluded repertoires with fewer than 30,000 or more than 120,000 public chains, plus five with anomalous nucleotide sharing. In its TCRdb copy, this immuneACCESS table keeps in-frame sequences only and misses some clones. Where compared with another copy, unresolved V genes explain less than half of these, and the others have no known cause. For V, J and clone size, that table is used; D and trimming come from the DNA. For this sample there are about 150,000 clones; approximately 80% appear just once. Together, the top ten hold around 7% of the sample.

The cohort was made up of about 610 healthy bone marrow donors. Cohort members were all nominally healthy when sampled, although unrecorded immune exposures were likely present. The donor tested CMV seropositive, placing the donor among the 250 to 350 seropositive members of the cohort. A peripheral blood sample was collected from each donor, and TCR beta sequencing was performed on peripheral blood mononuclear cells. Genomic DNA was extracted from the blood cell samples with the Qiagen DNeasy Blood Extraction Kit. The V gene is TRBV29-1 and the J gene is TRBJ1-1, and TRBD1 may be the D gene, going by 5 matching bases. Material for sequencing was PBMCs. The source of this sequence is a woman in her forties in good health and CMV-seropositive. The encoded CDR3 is CSVGGRARGTEAFF. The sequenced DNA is TGCAGCGTTGGGGGGAGGGCCCGTGGCACTGAAGCTTTCTTT.